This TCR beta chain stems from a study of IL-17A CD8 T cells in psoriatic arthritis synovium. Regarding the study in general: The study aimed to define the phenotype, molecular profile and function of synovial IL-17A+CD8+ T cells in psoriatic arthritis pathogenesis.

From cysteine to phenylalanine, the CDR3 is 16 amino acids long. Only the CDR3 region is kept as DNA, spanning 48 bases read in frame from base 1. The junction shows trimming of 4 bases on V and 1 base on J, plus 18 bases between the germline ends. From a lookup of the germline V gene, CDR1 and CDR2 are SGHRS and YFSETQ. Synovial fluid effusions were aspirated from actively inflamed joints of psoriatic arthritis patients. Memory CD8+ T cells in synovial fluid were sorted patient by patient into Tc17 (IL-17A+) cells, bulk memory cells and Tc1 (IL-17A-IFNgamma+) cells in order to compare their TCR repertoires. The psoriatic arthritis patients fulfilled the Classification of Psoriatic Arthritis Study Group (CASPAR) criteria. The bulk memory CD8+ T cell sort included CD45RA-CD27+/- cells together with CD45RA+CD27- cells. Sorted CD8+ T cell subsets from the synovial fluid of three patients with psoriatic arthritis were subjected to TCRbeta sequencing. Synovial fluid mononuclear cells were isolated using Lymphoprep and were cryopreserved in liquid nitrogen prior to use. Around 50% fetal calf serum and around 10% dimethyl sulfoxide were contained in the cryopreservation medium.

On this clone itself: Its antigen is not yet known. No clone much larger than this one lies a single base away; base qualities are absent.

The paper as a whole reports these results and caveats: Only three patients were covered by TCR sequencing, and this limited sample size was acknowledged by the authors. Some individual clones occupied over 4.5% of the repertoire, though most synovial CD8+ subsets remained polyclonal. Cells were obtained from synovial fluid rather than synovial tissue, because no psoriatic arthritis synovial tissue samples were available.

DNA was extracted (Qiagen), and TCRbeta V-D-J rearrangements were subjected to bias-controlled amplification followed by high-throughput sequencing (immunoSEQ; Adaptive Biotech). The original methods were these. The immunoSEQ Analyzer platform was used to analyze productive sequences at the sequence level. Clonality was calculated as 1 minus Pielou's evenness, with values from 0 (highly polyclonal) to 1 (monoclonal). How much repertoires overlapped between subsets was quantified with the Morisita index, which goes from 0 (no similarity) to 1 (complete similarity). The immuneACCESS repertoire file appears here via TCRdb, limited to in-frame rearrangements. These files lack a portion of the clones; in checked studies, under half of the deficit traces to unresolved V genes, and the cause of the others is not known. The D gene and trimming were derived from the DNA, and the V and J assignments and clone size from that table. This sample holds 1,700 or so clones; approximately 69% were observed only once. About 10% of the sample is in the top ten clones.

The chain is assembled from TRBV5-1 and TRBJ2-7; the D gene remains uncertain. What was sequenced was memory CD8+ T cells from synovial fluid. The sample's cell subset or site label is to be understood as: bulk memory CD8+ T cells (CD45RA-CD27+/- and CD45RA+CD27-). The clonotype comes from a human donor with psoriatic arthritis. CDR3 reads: CASSGFPSGRSYEQYF. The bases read TGCGCCAGCAGCGGGTTCCCCAGTGGCCGATCCTACGAGCAGTACTTC.